This T cell receptor (beta chain) was sequenced in a study of patients and donors after allogeneic stem cell transplantation. The CDR3 is 14 residues long. Per the germline V gene, CDR1 is SGHRS and CDR2 is YFSETQ. Trimming cost V 2 bases and J 5 bases; bases outside gene matches: 3. This clonotype was picked up a small number of times. In TCRdb, the RT-PCR reads were re-called with MiXCR into one record per CDR3 protein. The sample yields just over 55,000 distinct CDR3 sequences, 13% seen once. The chain has TRBV5-1 and TRBJ2-3; 9 positions agree with TRBD1. Sequencing was done on a sample of blood, either unsorted or a sorted T cell fraction (not recorded which). This TCR derives from a human donor who was either an allogeneic HSCT recipient or a stem cell or donor lymphocyte infusion donor (not recorded which). It is not recorded whose cells these are; they may come from a transplant donor. The CDR3 DNA follows: TGCGCCAGCAGCTTCCCGGACAGGGGAGATACGCAGTATTTT. This translates into CASSFPDRGDTQYF.